The sequence of this T cell receptor (beta chain) was determined in a study of regulatory T cells in long-lasting Graves disease (dated by TCRdb to the early 2020s). At the level of the whole study: To count as having persistent Graves' disease, a patient had to have received antithyroid drug treatment for over 5 years with TSH receptor autoantibodies remaining persistently positive. On average, persistent Graves' disease patients in the clinical cohort had been on antithyroid drugs for approximately ten years. The study was registered as a clinical trial and conducted in China. Persistent Graves' disease patients were compared with newly diagnosed Graves' disease patients by peripheral blood TCR sequencing and RNA sequencing. A total of approximately 35 samples were covered by TCR sequencing, comprising around 13 persistent and roughly 20 newly diagnosed Graves' disease patients. Findings and caveats that apply to the study as a whole: Because the primary lesion, thyroid tissue, could not be accessed, the study looked at peripheral blood alone. The small sample size was acknowledged by the authors as a limitation that may reduce accuracy. Compared with newly diagnosed patients, patients with persistent Graves' disease had lower TCR Shannon entropy and fewer highly expanded clones, which suggests clonal expansion. Patients with persistent disease shared more public clonotypes (approximately 2,500) than newly diagnosed patients did (approximately 1,000). Sequencing and analysis were restricted to the TCR beta chain.

Libraries were built with multiplex PCR. Sequencing used an Illumina HiSeq 4000. TCR beta libraries were built with iRepertoire HTBI primers and Arm-PCR amplification of CDR3 regions. Gel purification was performed on PCR products prior to sequencing. In the authors' own workflow: Across samples, around 62 TRBV and 13 to 15 TRBJ segments were identified and used for gene usage analysis of CDR3 amino acid clonotypes. COPE and FqMerger were used to merge the filtered high-quality paired reads into contigs. BLAST was used to align contigs to the IMGT TRBV, TRBD and TRBJ reference genes, and CDR3 was defined following IMGT. Any clonotype with a frequency above 0.1% was counted as a highly expanded clone. Shannon entropy was used to measure repertoire diversity, and the Gini coefficient was used to measure V-J evenness. Clonotypes shared by more than one individual were considered public. TCRdb redid the processing of the public reads, applying fastp at Q25 and MiXCR, and retained in-frame beta chains. When rows share a CDR3 protein, they turn into one entry using the most common DNA and genes. These V and J calls derive from TCRdb rather than the authors' analysis. The sample table shows around 400,000 distinct CDR3 sequences, and about 20% are seen once. The ten largest clones add up to approximately 26% of the sample.

Interpreted using the paper, the time point label stands for: persistent/refractory GD, antithyroid drugs over 5 years with positive TRAb. RNA was extracted from PBMCs in TRIzol for both TCR sequencing and RNA sequencing. The diagnosis of Graves' disease followed American Thyroid Association guidelines. Recruitment of patients was carried out at an endocrinology department in Xi'an, China. Each patient gave 7 to 9.5 milliliters of peripheral blood, collected in an EDTA anticoagulant tube. Ficoll Paque Plus density gradient separation was used to isolate PBMCs, and no further T cell sorting was done. An Agilent 2100 Bioanalyzer and agarose gel were used to assess RNA quality, and a NanoDrop 2000 was used to measure RNA concentration. On this clonotype itself: Its antigen remains undetermined. No base quality information exists; no much larger clone differs at one position.

This TCR was recovered from a female donor with Graves disease. Sequences were derived from peripheral blood mononuclear cells (PBMCs), sampled when the disease was refractory, from a patient treated with antithyroid drugs.

The sequence in DNA is TGCAGCGTTGAGGAAGGACGGGCAGATACGCAGTATTTT. This is translated as CSVEEGRADTQYF. The chain is made from TRBV29-1 and TRBJ2-3, with the D gene not confidently named. V drops 3 bases and J drops 4 bases, leaving 11 bases in between. Sequences SQVTM (CDR1) and ANQGSEA (CDR2) are obtained from the germline V gene. Including cysteine and phenylalanine, the CDR3 has 13 amino acids. CDR3 DNA only is kept here, 39 bases in frame from base 1.